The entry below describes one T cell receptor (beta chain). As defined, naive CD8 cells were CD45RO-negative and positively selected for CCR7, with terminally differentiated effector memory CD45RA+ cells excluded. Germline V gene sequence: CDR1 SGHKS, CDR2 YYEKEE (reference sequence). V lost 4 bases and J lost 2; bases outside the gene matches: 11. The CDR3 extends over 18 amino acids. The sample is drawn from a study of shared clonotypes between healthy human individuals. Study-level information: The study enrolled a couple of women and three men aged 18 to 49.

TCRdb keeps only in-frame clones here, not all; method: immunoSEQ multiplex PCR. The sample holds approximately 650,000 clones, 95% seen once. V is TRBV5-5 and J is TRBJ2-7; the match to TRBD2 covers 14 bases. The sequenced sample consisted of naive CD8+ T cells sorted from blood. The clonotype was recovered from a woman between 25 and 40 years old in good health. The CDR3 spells CASSLGTSGSLGTYEQYF. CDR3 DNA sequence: TGTGCCAGCAGCCTAGGGACTAGCGGGAGCTTGGGGACCTACGAGCAGTACTTC. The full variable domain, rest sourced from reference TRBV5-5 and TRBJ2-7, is DAGVTQSPTHLIKTRGQQVTLRCSPISGHKSVSWYQQVLGQGPQFIFQYYEKEERGRGNFPDRFSARQFPNYSSELNVNALLLGDSALYLCASSLGTSGSLGTYEQYFGPGTRLTVT.